This T cell receptor (beta chain) was observed in a study of blood T cell repertoires in COVID-19. Study background: Researchers got acute and convalescent COVID-19 samples from the United States, Italy and Spain. T cells, B-cell-depleted T cells, or PBMCs supplied cDNA or gDNA.

As originally analysed: Amplified reference gene primers provided the basis for estimating nucleated cell counts. The data were produced by immunoSEQ multiplex PCR, yet TCRdb's version contains in-frame clones alone and is incomplete. For V, J and clone size, that table is used; D and trimming come from the DNA. The sample holds some 270,000 clones; roughly nine tenths are singletons and the top ten take around 1.5%. Per germline, CDR1 SGHVS and CDR2 FQNEAQ. The CDR3 totals 12 residues. V lost 5 bases, J lost 5 bases, and 7 bases lay in between. Sequenced: peripheral blood. The sequence was collected from a woman aged 55-70 years who had recovered from COVID-19. The V and J genes are TRBV7-8 and TRBJ2-1, with D hard to call. The CDR3 protein is CASSPTDNEQFF. CDR3 coding DNA: TGTGCCAGCAGCCCAACGGACAATGAGCAGTTCTTC.